Reported below is one TCR beta chain. The sample holds many counts of this clonotype. The clone's antigen remains unknown. Per-base qualities were not stored, and no clone one base away is much larger. V was cut back by 6 bases and J by 6 bases, leaving a gap of 14 bases between them. Taken from the germline V gene, the CDR1 and CDR2 loops are MDHEN and SYDVKM. There are 14 amino acids in the CDR3, from cysteine to phenylalanine inclusive. The read is trimmed to its CDR3 DNA, 42 bases read in frame from base 1. The time point tag for this specimen amounts to: blood at routine non-recurrence follow-up after resection. For TCR sequencing, whole RNA was extracted from tumor and nontumor lung tissue, or from cryopreserved PBMC samples, and no cell sorting was done. Only patients with enough RNA available from two or more tumor regions were chosen for TCR sequencing. The data were obtained in a study of spatial heterogeneity in lung cancer (dated by TCRdb to 2018 to 2020). For the study in its entirety: Donors were over 60 patients with early-stage, untreated non-small cell lung cancer from the lung TRACERx cohort. Follow-up PBMC samples were sequenced whenever the samples were available, and the median time to follow-up was roughly two years after resection. Beta-chain transcripts were consistently detected in greater numbers than alpha-chain transcripts, which likely reflected higher beta-chain transcript abundance. In the raw uncorrected reads, each unique combination of TCR and UMI appeared more than ten times on average. In non-small cell lung cancer, the study made a quantitative comparison of TCR alpha and beta repertoires among multiple tumor regions, matched nontumor lung and blood. The study linked features of the TCR repertoire to counts of nonsynonymous mutations, which were determined by whole-exome sequencing of tumor tissue. At surgery, both alpha and beta chains were TCR-sequenced in roughly 230 tumor regions, fewer than 85 matched nontumor lung samples and 56 PBMC samples. Overall study outcomes, separate from this receptor: Comparisons of baseline and follow-up blood repertoires included only around 15 patients. Additional single-cell paired TCR alpha and beta sequencing was considered necessary to confirm, at a functional level, the hypothesis that regional TCRs recognize regional mutations. Ubiquitous expanded tumor TCRs were detected in blood more often at tumor resection than at routine follow-up.

The protocol used for the library was 5' RACE. Sequencing was carried out with a NextSeq 500. The TCR library protocol attached a unique molecular identifier to each TCR cDNA molecule to allow correction of PCR and sequencing errors. In the authors' own workflow: TCR identification, UMI-based error correction and CDR3 extraction were performed with Decombinator tools. Expanded TCRs were defined as those above a frequency of 2 per 1,000, corresponding to the top 1% of the tumor frequency distribution. Rényi diversity was computed with the R vegan package after subsampling each repertoire 100 times to 5,000 TCRs. CDR3 similarity networks were built from amino acid triplet string-kernel similarity, connecting CDR3s with pairwise similarity above 0.82. Starting from the raw public reads, TCRdb applied fastp trimming at Q25, assembled clones with MiXCR and retained in-frame beta chains. One record per CDR3 amino acid sequence lists the most common genes and DNA. It is TCRdb's table, rather than the study itself, that gives the V and J calls and clone size. This sample lists around 110,000 distinct CDR3 sequences; 12% were detected once. Of the sample, roughly 15% is held by the ten largest clones.

The receptor comes from a male donor with early-stage non-small cell lung cancer. This receptor chain uses TRBV28 and TRBJ2-2; the D call is possibly TRBD1 or TRBD2, each sharing 5 bases. Here the sequenced sample was PBMCs, taken at follow-up. The CDR3 sequence is CASSGALRPGELFF. The DNA sequence is as follows: TGTGCCAGCAGCGGGGCCCTGAGACCCGGGGAGCTGTTTTTT.